This T cell receptor beta chain was identified during a study of STAT5B mutations in CD4+ large granular lymphocyte leukemia. Findings and caveats of the study: Compared with healthy controls (2/35), patient top clones favored TRBV06 (8/27). The CD4+ versus CD8+ T-LGLL clonality difference may reflect limited sample size.

This clone was found once. The antigen remains undetermined. Libraries were prepared by immunoSEQ multiplex PCR; TCRdb keeps only in-frame clonotypes and omits some of them. The sample lists roughly 21,000 clones, 60% to 80% seen once, with roughly 3.9% in the top ten. Trimming at V came to 6 bases and at J to 1 base, leaving 4 bases not matched to a gene. The CDR3 extends over 14 amino acids. Germline V gene data show CDR1 as SGHTA and CDR2 as FQGNSA. The receptor was derived from a human donor in good health. The gene calls are TRBV7-2 and TRBJ2-3; 7 nucleotides agree with TRBD2. The sequenced material came from CD4+ T cells from blood buffy coats. The CDR3 DNA follows: TGTGCCAGCAGTAGCGGGTTGGGCACAGATACGCAGTATTTT. It yields the protein CASSSGLGTDTQYF.